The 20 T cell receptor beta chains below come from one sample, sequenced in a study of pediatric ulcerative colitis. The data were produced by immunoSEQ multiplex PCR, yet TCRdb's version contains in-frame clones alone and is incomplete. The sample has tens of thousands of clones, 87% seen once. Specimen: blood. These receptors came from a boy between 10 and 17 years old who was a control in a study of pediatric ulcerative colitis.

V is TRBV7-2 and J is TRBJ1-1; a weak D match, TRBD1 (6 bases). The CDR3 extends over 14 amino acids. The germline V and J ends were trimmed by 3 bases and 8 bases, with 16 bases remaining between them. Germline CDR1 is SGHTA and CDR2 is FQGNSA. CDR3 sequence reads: CASSFPGERREAFF. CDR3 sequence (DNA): TGTGCCAGCAGCTTCCCAGGGGAACGGAGGGAAGCTTTCTTT.

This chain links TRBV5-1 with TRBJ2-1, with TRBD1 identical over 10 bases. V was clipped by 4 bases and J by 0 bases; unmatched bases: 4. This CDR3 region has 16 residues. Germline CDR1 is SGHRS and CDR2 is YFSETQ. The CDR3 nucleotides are TGCGCCAGCAGCCTGGGACAGGGGTCCTCCTACAATGAGCAGTTCTTC. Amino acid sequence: CASSLGQGSSYNEQFF.

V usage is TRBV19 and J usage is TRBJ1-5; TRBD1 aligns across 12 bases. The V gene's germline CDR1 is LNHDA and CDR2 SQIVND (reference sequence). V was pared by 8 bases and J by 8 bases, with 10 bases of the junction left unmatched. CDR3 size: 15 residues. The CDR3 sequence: CASGFAGTGGEPQHF. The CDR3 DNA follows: TGTGCCAGTGGATTTGCCGGGACAGGGGGCGAGCCCCAGCATTTT.

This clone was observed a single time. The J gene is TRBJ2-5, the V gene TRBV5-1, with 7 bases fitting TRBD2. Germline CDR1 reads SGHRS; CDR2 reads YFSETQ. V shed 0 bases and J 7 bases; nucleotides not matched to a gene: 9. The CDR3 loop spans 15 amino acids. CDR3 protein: CASSLVRPPGGTQYF. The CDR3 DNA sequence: TGCGCCAGCAGCTTGGTTCGCCCGCCGGGGGGGACCCAGTACTTC.

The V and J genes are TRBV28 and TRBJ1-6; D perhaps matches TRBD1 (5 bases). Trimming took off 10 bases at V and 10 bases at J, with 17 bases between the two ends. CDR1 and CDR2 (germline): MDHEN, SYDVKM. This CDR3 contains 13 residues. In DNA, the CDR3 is TGTGCCATCTCAGGGCAGCTCGAGTCACCCCTCCACTTT. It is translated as CAISGQLESPLHF.

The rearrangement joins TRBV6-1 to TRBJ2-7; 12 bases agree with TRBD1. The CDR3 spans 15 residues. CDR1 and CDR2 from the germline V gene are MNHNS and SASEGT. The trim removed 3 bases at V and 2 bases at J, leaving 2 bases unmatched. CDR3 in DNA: TGTGCCAGCAGTGAGCGGGACAGGGGGCCCTACGAGCAGTACTTC. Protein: CASSERDRGPYEQYF.

CDR3 loop: CASSYNSNTEAFF. The CDR3 DNA sequence: TGTGCCAGCAGTTATAACAGTAACACTGAAGCTTTCTTT. V is TRBV6-6 and J is TRBJ1-1; D remains unclear. The germline V gene encodes CDR1 MNHNY and CDR2 SVGAGI (reference sequence). The V and J ends lost 3 bases and 2 bases respectively, with 7 bases between them. This CDR3 is 13 amino acids long.

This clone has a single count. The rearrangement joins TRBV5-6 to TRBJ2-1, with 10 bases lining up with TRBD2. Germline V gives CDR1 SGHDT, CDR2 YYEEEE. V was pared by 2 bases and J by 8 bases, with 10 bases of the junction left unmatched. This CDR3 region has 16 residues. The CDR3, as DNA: TGTGCCAGCAGCTTCTTCGCTAGCGGGGGACTCGATGAGCAGTTCTTC. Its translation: CASSFFASGGLDEQFF.

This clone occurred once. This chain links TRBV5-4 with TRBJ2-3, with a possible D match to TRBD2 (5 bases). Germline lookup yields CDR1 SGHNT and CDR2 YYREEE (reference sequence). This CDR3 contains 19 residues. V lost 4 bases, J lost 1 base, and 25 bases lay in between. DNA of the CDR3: TGTGCCAGCAGCCACGGCTGGGCCGCGACTGAGAGGGGCACAGATACGCAGTATTTT. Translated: CASSHGWAATERGTDTQYF.

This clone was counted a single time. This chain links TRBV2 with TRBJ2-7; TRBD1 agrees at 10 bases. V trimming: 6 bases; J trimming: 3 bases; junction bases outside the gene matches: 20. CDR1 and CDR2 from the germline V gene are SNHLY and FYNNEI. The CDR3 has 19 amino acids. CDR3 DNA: TGTGCCAGCAGGAGTGGGTGGGGACAGGGGTACCCTACCAACTACGAGCAGTACTTC. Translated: CASRSGWGQGYPTNYEQYF.

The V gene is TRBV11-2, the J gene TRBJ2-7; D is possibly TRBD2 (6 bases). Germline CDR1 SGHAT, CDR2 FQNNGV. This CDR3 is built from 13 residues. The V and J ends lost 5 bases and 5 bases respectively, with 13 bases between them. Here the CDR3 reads CASSRLVTDEQYF. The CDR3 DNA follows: TGTGCCAGCAGCAGACTAGTGACGGACGAGCAGTACTTC.

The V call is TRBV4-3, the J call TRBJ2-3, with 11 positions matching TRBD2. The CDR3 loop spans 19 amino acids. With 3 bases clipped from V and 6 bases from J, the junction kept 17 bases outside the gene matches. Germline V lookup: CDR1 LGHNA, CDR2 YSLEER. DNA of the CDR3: TGCGCCAGCAGCCACGCATCCACTAGCGGGGGCACATCCCCGGATACGCAGTATTTT. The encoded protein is CASSHASTSGGTSPDTQYF.

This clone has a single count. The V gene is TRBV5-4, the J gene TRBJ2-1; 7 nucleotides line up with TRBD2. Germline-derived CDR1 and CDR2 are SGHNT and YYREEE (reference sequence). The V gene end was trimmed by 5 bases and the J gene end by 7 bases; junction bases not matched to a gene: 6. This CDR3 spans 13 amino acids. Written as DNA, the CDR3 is TGTGCCAGCAGGTGGGGGGGAAGGAATGAGCAGTTCTTC. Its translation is CASRWGGRNEQFF.

The CDR3 is CASSVFQANTGELFF. CDR3 coding DNA: TGTGCCAGCAGCGTGTTCCAGGCGAACACCGGGGAGCTGTTTTTT. The chain joins TRBV9 to TRBJ2-2; D gene unclear. V was trimmed by 2 bases and J by 0 bases, leaving 8 bases between them. Germline CDR1 is SGDLS and CDR2 is YYNGEE. CDR3 length: 15 amino acids.

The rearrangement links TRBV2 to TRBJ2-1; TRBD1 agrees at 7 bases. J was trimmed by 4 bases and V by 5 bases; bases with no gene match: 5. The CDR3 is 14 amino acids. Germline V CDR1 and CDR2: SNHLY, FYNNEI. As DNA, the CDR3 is TGTGCCAGCAGTCACCGGGACAGATACAATGAGCAGTTCTTC. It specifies CASSHRDRYNEQFF.

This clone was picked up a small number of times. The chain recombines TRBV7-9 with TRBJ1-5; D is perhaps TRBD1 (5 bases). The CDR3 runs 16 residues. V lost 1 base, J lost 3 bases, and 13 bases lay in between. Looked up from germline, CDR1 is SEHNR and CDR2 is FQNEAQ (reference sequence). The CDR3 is CASSLGWQGSNQPQHF. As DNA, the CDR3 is TGTGCCAGCAGCTTAGGGTGGCAGGGATCCAATCAGCCCCAGCATTTT.

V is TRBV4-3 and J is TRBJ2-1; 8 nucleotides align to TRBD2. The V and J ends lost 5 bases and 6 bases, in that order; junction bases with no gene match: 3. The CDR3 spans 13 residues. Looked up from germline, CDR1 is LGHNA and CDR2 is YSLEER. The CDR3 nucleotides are TGCGCCAGCAGCAAAGCGGGGGTCAATGAGCAGTTCTTC. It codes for CASSKAGVNEQFF.

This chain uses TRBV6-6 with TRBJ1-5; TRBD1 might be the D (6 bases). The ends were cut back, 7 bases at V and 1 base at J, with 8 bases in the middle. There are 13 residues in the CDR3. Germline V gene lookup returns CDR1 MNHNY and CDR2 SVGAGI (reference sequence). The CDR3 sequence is CASKDRSNQPQHF. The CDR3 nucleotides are TGTGCCAGCAAAGACAGGAGCAATCAGCCCCAGCATTTT.

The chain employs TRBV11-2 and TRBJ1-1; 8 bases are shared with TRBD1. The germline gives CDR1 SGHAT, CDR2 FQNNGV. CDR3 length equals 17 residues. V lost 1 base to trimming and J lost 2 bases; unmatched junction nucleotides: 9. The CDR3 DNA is TGTGCCAGCAGCTTAGTTACCTGGGACAGGCGAAACACTGAAGCTTTCTTT. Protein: CASSLVTWDRRNTEAFF.

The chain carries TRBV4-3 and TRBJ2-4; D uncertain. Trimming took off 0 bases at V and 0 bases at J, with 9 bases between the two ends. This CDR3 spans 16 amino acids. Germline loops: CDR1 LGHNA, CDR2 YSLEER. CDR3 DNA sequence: TGCGCCAGCAGCCAAGACCGGGTACTAGCCAAAAACATTCAGTACTTC. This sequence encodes CASSQDRVLAKNIQYF.